The next 20 T cell receptor beta chains were all read from a single sample in a study of molecular identifiers for immune sequencing clone quantification (dated by TCRdb to 2016 to 2018). The library came from PCR. The run used an Illumina HiSeq 4000. TCRdb took the public reads, trimmed them with fastp at Q25, ran MiXCR for clone calling and kept in-frame beta chains. Each record represents a unique CDR3 protein, reported with the most common genes and DNA among its rows. This sample lists under 600,000 distinct CDR3 sequences; 20% to 25% were detected once. Approximately 0.84% of the sample rests with the top ten. The sequenced sample was naive CD8+ T cells from blood, with Jurkat cell RNA spiked in. The sample's cell subset or site label, in plain terms: FACS-sorted CD8+CD4-CCR7+CD45RA+ naive T cells. The receptor source for this set is a human donor in good health. Some libraries in this study had Jurkat cell RNA spiked in.

This rearrangement joins TRBV27 to TRBJ2-7, with TRBD2 as a possible D gene (7 bases). CDR3 length: 14 amino acids. Germline CDR1 is MNHEY and CDR2 is SMNVEV (reference sequence). Deletions cut 6 bases from V and 6 bases from J, with 18 bases between. The CDR3, as DNA: TGTGCCAGCAGGGTTCGTGGGGGGGCCGGCGAGCAGTACTTC. Its translation: CASRVRGGAGEQYF.

This clonotype turned up a few times. The chain recombines TRBV30 with TRBJ2-3, with D uncertain. This CDR3 has 14 amino acids. V was trimmed by 0 bases and J by 2 bases, leaving 9 bases between them. The V gene's germline CDR1 is GTSNPN and CDR2 SVGIG (reference sequence). The CDR3 DNA sequence: TGTGCCTGGAGTGTTACTACCACCACAGATACGCAGTATTTT. Translating it yields CAWSVTTTTDTQYF.

This clonotype was detected many times. The genes are TRBV9 and TRBJ2-5; 11 bases align to TRBD2. Losses at the gene ends were 1 base for V and 2 bases for J; bases not matched to a gene: 4. The CDR3 covers 16 residues. CDR1 is SGDLS and CDR2 is YYNGEE in the germline V gene. The CDR3 coding sequence is TGTGCCAGCAGCGTATATGGGACTAGCGGTCAAGAGACCCAGTACTTC. As protein: CASSVYGTSGQETQYF.

This clonotype has ten or more counts. V is TRBV15 and J is TRBJ2-7; 11 positions agree with TRBD1. The CDR3 has 15 residues. Trimming cost V 5 bases and J 6 bases; bases outside gene matches: 9. Germline V gene data show CDR1 as LNHNV and CDR2 as YYDKDF (reference sequence). The CDR3 DNA is TGTGCCACCAGCCCGGACAGGGGGCAAAGTAGCGAGCAGTACTTC. Its translation is CATSPDRGQSSEQYF.

The chain is built from TRBV27 and TRBJ2-7; tentatively, D is TRBD1 (6 bases). V shed 3 bases and J shed 3 bases, with 18 bases lying between them. The germline V gene has CDR1 MNHEY and CDR2 SMNVEV (reference sequence). This CDR3 spans 16 amino acids. Here the CDR3 reads CASSLAWSRGFYEQYF. In nucleotides, the CDR3 is TGTGCCAGCAGTTTGGCTTGGAGCAGGGGATTCTACGAGCAGTACTTC.

The rearrangement links TRBV7-9 to TRBJ1-4; 9 nucleotides match TRBD1. Losses at the gene ends were 10 bases for V and 7 bases for J; bases not matched to a gene: 7. Germline CDR1 reads SEHNR; CDR2 reads FQNEAQ (reference sequence). This CDR3 region has 13 residues. The CDR3 sequence: CATGGTGSEKLFF. The DNA for the CDR3 is TGTGCCACTGGAGGGACAGGGAGTGAAAAACTGTTTTTT.

This clonotype showed up many times. The CDR3 here is CASSPNPRDYEQYF. The CDR3 nucleotides read TGTGCCAGCAGCCCGAACCCTAGAGACTACGAGCAGTACTTC. This sequence joins TRBV7-6 and TRBJ2-7; D unclear. CDR1 SGHVS and CDR2 FNYEAQ come from the germline V gene. The CDR3 spans 14 residues. The V end was cut by 5 bases, the J end by 3 bases, with 14 bases between.

This clonotype has a handful of counts. This chain uses TRBV28 with TRBJ1-6, with 9 nucleotides matching TRBD1. Germline CDR1 is MDHEN and CDR2 is SYDVKM. V was pared by 5 bases and J by 10 bases, with 6 bases of the junction left unmatched. The CDR3 is made up of 14 amino acids. CDR3 protein: CASSRGTGSSPLHF. The DNA of the CDR3 is TGTGCCAGCAGTCGGGGGACAGGGAGCTCACCCCTCCACTTT. The whole variable domain, remainder taken from reference TRBV28 and TRBJ1-6, is DVKVTQSSRYLVKRTGEKVFLECVQDMDHENMFWYRQDPGLGLRLIYFSYDVKMKEKGDIPEGYSVSREKKERFSLILESASTNQTSMYLCASSRGTGSSPLHFGNGTRLTVT.

This clonotype was seen more than once but under ten times. The genes are TRBV4-3 and TRBJ1-2; the D is unclear. The ends were cut back, 1 base at V and 4 bases at J, with 22 bases in the middle. CDR3 length equals 18 residues. CDR1 and CDR2 from the germline V gene are LGHNA and YSLEER. The CDR3 loop is CASSQAHRVEGRAYGYTF. The DNA of the CDR3 is TGCGCCAGCAGCCAAGCCCATCGGGTGGAGGGTCGGGCCTATGGCTACACCTTC.

Concerning this clonotype itself: One end of the junction is discordant with germline, which a read error may explain. The chain combines TRBV5-1 with TRBJ1-1, with 9 bases lining up with TRBD1. The CDR3 is 17 amino acids. CDR1 and CDR2 (germline): SGHRS, YFSETQ. In DNA form, the CDR3 reads TGCGCCAGTAGCTCGGTACGGGGACAGGGTATGTACACTGAAGCTTTCTTT. Its protein is CASSSVRGQGMYTEAFF.

This clonotype was found many times. The CDR3 DNA follows: TGTGCCTGGAGTTTTTCCCGTCAGTACGAGCAGTACTTC. As protein: CAWSFSRQYEQYF. This rearrangement joins TRBV30 to TRBJ2-7; D unclear. The germline V and J ends were trimmed by 2 bases and 4 bases, with 12 bases remaining between them. Germline lookup yields CDR1 GTSNPN and CDR2 SVGIG (reference sequence). The CDR3 totals 13 residues.

This clonotype was detected a few times. The chain combines TRBV28 with TRBJ1-1; D is uncertain. Deletions cut 6 bases from V and 5 bases from J, with 7 bases between. Germline lookup yields CDR1 MDHEN and CDR2 SYDVKM. CDR3 size: 11 residues. The CDR3 spells CASRIITEAFF. The CDR3 bases are TGTGCCAGCAGAATTATTACTGAAGCTTTCTTT.

Notes on this clonotype: Just one base apart from a much larger clone, this may be a read error. The rearrangement links TRBV7-9 to TRBJ2-2; a possible D gene is TRBD1 (5 bases). The germline V gene has CDR1 SEHNR and CDR2 FQNEAQ (reference sequence). CDR3 size: 17 residues. V gave up 5 bases and J gave up 3 bases, with 19 bases separating them. The CDR3 DNA is TGTGCCAGCAGCCATTGGGGCAGGCAAGGAGACACCGGGGAGCTGTTTTTT. Translated: CASSHWGRQGDTGELFF.

This chain connects TRBV28 to TRBJ1-1; the match to TRBD1 covers 9 bases. From germline, CDR1 is MDHEN and CDR2 SYDVKM. V lost 8 bases and J lost 5; bases outside the gene matches: 3. The length of the CDR3 is 12 residues. CDR3 protein: CASATGGTEAFF. In DNA, the CDR3 is TGTGCCAGCGCGACAGGGGGAACTGAAGCTTTCTTT.

The table lists this clonotype with a few counts. The rearrangement uses TRBV7-9 and TRBJ2-7, with D possibly called TRBD1 or TRBD2 (5 bases each). Germline V lookup: CDR1 SEHNR, CDR2 FQNEAQ (reference sequence). Trimming left V 2 bases short and J 3 bases short, with 11 bases between. The CDR3 consists of 14 residues. In nucleotides, the CDR3 is TGTGCCAGCAGCTTATCCTTGAGGGGCTACGAGCAGTACTTC. This translates into CASSLSLRGYEQYF.

V gene TRBV7-2 combines with J gene TRBJ2-1; D call uncertain. The CDR3 contains 13 residues. V lost 0 bases to trimming and J lost 7 bases, with 7 bases between them. CDR1 and CDR2 from the germline V gene are SGHTA and FQGNSA. The CDR3 DNA reads as TGTGCCAGCAGCTTAGCGGCCACTAATGAGCAGTTCTTC. The encoded protein is CASSLAATNEQFF.

The V gene is TRBV19, the J gene TRBJ2-1, with no clear D. The germline gives CDR1 LNHDA, CDR2 SQIVND (reference sequence). V lost 1 base, J lost 2 bases, and 9 bases lay in between. The CDR3 contains 15 residues. CDR3 sequence reads: CASSIGSWTYNEQFF. For the CDR3, the DNA is TGTGCCAGTAGTATAGGTTCCTGGACCTACAATGAGCAGTTCTTC.

V usage is TRBV5-1 and J usage is TRBJ2-1, with 7 bases identical to TRBD2. The CDR3 runs to 16 residues. Germline values: CDR1 SGHRS, CDR2 YFSETQ. With 4 bases clipped from V and 0 bases from J, the junction kept 7 bases outside the gene matches. The CDR3 DNA follows: TGCGCCAGCAGCCACAGCGGGATTTCCTCCTACAATGAGCAGTTCTTC. Translating gives CASSHSGISSYNEQFF.

This clonotype was seen a handful of times. This chain's CDR3 is CASRSWGEDNEQFF. CDR3 DNA: TGTGCCAGTAGATCCTGGGGCGAGGACAATGAGCAGTTCTTC. The chain is built from TRBV19 and TRBJ2-1; perhaps TRBD1 as D (5 bases). The CDR3 has 14 amino acids. Germline-derived CDR1 and CDR2 are LNHDA and SQIVND (reference sequence). V lost 6 bases and J 5 bases, leaving 14 bases between the germline ends.

This chain joins TRBV29-1 and TRBJ2-1; 9 bases align to TRBD2. The CDR3 extends over 16 amino acids. Per germline, CDR1 SQVTM and CDR2 ANQGSEA. The V and J ends lost 0 bases and 6 bases, in that order; junction bases with no gene match: 9. The CDR3 sequence: CSVEDLLAGESNEQFF. In DNA, the CDR3 is TGCAGCGTTGAAGATTTACTAGCGGGTGAGTCCAATGAGCAGTTCTTC.